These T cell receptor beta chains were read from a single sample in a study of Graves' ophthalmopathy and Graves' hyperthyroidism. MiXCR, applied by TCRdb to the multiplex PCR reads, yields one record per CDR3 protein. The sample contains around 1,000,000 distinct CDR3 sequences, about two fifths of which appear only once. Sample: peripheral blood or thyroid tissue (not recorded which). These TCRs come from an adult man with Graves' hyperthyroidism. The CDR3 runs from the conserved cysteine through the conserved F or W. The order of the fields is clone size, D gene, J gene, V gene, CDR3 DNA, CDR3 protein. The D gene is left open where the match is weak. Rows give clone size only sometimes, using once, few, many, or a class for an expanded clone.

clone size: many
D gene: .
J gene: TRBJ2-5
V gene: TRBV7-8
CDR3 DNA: TGTGCCAGCAGGAAGAGCCAAGAGACCCAGTACTTC
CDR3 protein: CASRKSQETQYF

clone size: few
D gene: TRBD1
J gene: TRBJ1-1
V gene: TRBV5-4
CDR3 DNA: TGTGCCAGCAGCTACGACAGGGCGGCGTCTGAAGCTTTCTTT
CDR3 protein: CASSYDRAASEAFF

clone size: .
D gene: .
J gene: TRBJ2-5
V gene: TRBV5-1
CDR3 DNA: TGCGCCAGCAGCTCCAGCGCGGTAGGAGAAGAGACCCAGTACTTC
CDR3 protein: CASSSSAVGEETQYF

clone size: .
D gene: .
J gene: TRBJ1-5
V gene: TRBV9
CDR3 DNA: TGTGCCAGCAGCGCAACGTGGCAGGCGTCGACCCAGCATTTT
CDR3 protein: CASSATWQASTQHF

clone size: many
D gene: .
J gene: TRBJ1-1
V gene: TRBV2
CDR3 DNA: TGTGCCAGCAGTGAAGAACAGAACACTGAAGCTTTCTTT
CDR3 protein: CASSEEQNTEAFF

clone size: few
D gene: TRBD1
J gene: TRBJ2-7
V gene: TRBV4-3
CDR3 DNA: TGCGCCAGCAGCCAAACCGGGACAGGGGATACCGAGCAGTACTTC
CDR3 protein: CASSQTGTGDTEQYF

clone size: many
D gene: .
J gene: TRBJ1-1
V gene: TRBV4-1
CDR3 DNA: TGCGCCAGCAGCCGGGGGGCCGACACTGAAGCTTTCTTT
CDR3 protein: CASSRGADTEAFF

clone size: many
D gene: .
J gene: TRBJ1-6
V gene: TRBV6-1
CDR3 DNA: TGTGCCAGCGGACCCCTCCACTTT
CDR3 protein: CASGPLHF

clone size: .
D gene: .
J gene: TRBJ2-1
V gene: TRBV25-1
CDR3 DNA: TGTGCCAGCAGTGAATCTAGGGGAATCTCCTACAATGAGCAGTTCTTC
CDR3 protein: CASSESRGISYNEQFF

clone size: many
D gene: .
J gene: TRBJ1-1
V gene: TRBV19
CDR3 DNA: TGTGCCAGTAGACTGGGGGCAGCAGAAGCTTTCTTT
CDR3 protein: CASRLGAAEAFF

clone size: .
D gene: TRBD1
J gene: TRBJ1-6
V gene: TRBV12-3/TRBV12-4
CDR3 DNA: TGTGCCAGCAGTTCAGACAGGGAGGTTTCACCCCTCCACTTT
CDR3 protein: CASSSDREVSPLHF

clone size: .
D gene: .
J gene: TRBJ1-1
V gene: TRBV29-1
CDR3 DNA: TGCAGCCAACAGGGAATTGTGAACACTGAAGCTTTCTTT
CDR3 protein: CSQQGIVNTEAFF

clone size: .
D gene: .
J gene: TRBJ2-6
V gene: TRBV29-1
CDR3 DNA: TGCAGCGTTGGGGCAGGGGTTTCTGGGAGAAACGTCCTGACTTTC
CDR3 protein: CSVGAGVSGRNVLTF